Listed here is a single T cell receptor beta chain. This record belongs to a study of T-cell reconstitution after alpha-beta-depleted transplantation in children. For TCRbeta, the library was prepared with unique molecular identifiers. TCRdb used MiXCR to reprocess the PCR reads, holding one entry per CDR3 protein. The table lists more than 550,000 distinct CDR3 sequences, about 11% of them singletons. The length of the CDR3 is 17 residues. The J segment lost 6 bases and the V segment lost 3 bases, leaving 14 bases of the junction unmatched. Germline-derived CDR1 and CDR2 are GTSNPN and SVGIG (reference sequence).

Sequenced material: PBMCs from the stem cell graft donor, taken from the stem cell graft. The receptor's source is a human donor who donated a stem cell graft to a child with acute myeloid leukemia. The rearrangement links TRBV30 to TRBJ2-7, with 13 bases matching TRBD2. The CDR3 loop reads CAWRWGRTSGSWGEQYF. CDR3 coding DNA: TGTGCCTGGAGATGGGGTAGGACTAGCGGGAGTTGGGGCGAGCAGTACTTC.